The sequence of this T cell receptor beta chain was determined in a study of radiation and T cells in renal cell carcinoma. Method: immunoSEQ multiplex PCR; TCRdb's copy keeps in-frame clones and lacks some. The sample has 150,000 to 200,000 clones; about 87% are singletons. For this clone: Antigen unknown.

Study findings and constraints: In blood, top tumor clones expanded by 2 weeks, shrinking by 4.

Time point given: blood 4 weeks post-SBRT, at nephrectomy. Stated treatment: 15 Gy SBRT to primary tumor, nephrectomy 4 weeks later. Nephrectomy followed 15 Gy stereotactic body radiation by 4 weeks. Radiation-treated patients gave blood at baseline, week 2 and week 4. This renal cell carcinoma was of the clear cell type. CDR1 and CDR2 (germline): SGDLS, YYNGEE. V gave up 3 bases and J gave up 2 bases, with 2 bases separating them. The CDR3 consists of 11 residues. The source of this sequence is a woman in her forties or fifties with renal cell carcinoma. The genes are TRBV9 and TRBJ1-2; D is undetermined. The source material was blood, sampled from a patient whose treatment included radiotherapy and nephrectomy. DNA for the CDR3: TGTGCCAGCAGCGGCAACTATGGCTACACCTTC. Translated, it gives CASSGNYGYTF.